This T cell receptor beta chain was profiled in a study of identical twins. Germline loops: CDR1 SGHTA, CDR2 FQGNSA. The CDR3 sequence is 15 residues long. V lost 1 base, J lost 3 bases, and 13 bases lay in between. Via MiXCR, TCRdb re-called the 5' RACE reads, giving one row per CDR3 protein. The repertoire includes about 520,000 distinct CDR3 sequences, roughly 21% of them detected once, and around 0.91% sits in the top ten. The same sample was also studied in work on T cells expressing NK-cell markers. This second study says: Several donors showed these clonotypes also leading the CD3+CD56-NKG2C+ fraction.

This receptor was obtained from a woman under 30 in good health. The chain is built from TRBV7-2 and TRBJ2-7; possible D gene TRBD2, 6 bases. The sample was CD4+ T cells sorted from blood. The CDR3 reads CASSLVGTDLYEQYF. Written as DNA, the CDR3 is TGTGCCAGCAGCTTAGTTGGGACTGACCTCTACGAGCAGTACTTC.